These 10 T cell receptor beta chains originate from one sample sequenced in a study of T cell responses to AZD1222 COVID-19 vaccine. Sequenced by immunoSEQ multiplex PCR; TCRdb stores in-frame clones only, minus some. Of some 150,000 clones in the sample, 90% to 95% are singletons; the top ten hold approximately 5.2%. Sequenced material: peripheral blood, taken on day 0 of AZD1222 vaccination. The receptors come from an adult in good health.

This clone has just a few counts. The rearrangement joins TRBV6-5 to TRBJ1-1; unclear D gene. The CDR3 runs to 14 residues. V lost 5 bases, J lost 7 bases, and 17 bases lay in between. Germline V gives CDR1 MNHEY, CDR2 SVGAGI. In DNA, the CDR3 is TGTGCCAGCAGTCTTTTAGATCAGGAGGGTGAAGCTTTCTTT. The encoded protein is CASSLLDQEGEAFF.

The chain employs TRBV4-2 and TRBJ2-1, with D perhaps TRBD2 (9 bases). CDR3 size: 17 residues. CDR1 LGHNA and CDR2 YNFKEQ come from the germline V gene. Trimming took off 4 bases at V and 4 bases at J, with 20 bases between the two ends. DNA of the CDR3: TGTGCCAGCAGCCCAGGGGGCAGCGGGGGGATGTACAATGAGCAGTTCTTC. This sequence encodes CASSPGGSGGMYNEQFF.

The CDR3 region is CASLAGGRQETQYF. The DNA for the CDR3 is TGTGCCAGCCTAGCGGGAGGGCGACAAGAGACCCAGTACTTC. V usage is TRBV5-6 and J usage is TRBJ2-5; 12 bases match TRBD2. Germline V gene data show CDR1 as SGHDT and CDR2 as YYEEEE. With V trimmed by 7 bases and J by 2 bases, 3 bases remained unmatched. The CDR3 is 14 residues long.

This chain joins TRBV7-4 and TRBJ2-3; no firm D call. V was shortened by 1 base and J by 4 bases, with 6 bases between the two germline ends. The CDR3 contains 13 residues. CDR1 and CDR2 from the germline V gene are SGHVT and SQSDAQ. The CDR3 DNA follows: TGTGCCAGCAGCTTAGAAGGCGCAGATACGCAGTATTTT. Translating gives CASSLEGADTQYF.

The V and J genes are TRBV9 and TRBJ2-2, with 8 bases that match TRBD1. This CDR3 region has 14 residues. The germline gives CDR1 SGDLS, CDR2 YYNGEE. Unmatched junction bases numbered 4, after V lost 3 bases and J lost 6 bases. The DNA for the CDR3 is TGTGCCAGCAGCGCCGGACAGGGTGCCGGGGAGCTGTTTTTT. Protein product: CASSAGQGAGELFF.

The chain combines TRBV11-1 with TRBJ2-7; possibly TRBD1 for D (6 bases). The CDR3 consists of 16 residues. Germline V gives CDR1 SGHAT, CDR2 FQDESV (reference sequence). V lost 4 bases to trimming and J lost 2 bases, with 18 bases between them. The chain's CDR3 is CASSSSQDRRPYEQYF. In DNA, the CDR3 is TGTGCCAGCAGCTCCTCTCAGGACAGAAGGCCCTACGAGCAGTACTTC.

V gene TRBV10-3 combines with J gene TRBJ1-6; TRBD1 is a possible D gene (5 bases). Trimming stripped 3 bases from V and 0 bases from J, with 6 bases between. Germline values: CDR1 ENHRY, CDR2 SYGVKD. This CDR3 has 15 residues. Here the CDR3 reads CAISEGVSYNSPLHF. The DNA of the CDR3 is TGTGCCATCAGTGAAGGGGTCTCCTATAATTCACCCCTCCACTTT.

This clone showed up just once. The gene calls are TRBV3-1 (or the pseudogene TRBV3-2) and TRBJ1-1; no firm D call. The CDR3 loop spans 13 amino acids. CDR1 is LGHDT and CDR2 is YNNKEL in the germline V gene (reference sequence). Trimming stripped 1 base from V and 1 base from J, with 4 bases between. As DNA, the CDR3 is TGTGCCAGCAGCCAAGGACCGAACACTGAAGCTTTCTTT. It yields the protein CASSQGPNTEAFF.

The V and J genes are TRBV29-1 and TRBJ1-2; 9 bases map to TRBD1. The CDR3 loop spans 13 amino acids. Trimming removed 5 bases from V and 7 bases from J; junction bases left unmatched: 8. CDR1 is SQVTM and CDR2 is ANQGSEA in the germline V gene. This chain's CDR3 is CSVTRDREGGYTF. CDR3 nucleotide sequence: TGCAGCGTTACCCGGGACAGGGAGGGTGGCTACACCTTC.

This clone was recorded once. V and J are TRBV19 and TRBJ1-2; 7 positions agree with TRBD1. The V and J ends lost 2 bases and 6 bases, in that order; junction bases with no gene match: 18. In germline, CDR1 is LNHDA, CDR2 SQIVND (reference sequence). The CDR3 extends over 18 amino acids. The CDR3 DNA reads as TGTGCCAGTAGTATACCCCCCCTTGACAGGGCCTGGAAGAATGGCTACACCTTC. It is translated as CASSIPPLDRAWKNGYTF.